Listed here are 18 T cell receptor beta chains from one sample, sequenced in a study of response to subunit inactivated influenza vaccine. One entry per CDR3 protein results from TCRdb running MiXCR on the RT-PCR reads. The table shows 500,000 to 550,000 distinct CDR3 sequences, with roughly 7.9% occurring only once. The sample here was PBMCs from blood, taken approximately 25 months after vaccination. All receptors derive from a man between 45 and 75 years old who received an inactivated influenza vaccine.

This clonotype was detected many times. The CDR3 DNA reads as TGTGCCATCAAGCTGACAGGGGATAACACTGAAGCTTTCTTT. This gives the protein CAIKLTGDNTEAFF. The V gene is TRBV10-3, the J gene TRBJ1-1; 8 positions match TRBD1. Germline CDR1 reads ENHRY; CDR2 reads SYGVKD. The trim removed 7 bases at V and 2 bases at J, leaving 6 bases unmatched. The CDR3 sequence is 14 residues long.

This clonotype was recorded a few times. V and J are TRBV10-2 and TRBJ2-7; D gene uncertain. The CDR3 consists of 11 residues. V was shortened by 6 bases and J by 6 bases, with 9 bases between the two germline ends. The germline gives CDR1 WSHSY, CDR2 SAAADI. The CDR3 loop reads CASRGLTEQYF. The CDR3 DNA reads as TGCGCCAGCAGGGGCCTCACCGAGCAGTACTTC.

The chain carries TRBV28 and TRBJ1-5; 9 nucleotides match TRBD1. The CDR3 loop spans 17 amino acids. The V gene end was trimmed by 4 bases and the J gene end by 0 bases; junction bases not matched to a gene: 7. Germline CDR1 MDHEN, CDR2 SYDVKM. The DNA of the CDR3 is TGTGCCAGCAGTTCGGACAGGGGAAGGCGTAGCAATCAGCCCCAGCATTTT. Translating gives CASSSDRGRRSNQPQHF. The entire variable domain, with the rest obtained from reference TRBV28 and TRBJ1-5, is as follows: DVKVTQSSRYLVKRTGEKVFLECVQDMDHENMFWYRQDPGLGLRLIYFSYDVKMKEKGDIPEGYSVSREKKERFSLILESASTNQTSMYLCASSSDRGRRSNQPQHFGDGTRLSIL.

This clonotype has a handful of counts. J is TRBJ2-7 and V is TRBV20-1; D tentatively reads TRBD1 or TRBD2 (5 bases each). Germline CDR1 is DFQATT and CDR2 is SNEGSKA (reference sequence). The CDR3 totals 11 residues. Trimming shortened V by 1 base and J by 5 bases, and 6 bases separated the two germline ends. The CDR3 sequence: CSARGGHEQYF. The CDR3 coding sequence is TGCAGTGCTAGAGGGGGACACGAGCAGTACTTC.

This clonotype was observed many times. J is TRBJ2-1 and V is TRBV12-3 or TRBV12-4; D is perhaps TRBD2 (6 bases). The CDR3 is 15 residues long. V was pared by 7 bases and J by 0 bases, with 13 bases between. CDR3 residues: CASTRGGPSYNEQFF. As DNA, the CDR3 is TGTGCCAGCACCCGGGGAGGCCCCTCCTACAATGAGCAGTTCTTC.

This sequence joins TRBV24-1 and TRBJ2-6; possibly TRBD1 for D (6 bases). The CDR3 is 14 residues long. Germline CDR1 KGHDR, CDR2 SFDVKD. Deletions cut 5 bases from V and 4 bases from J, with 8 bases between. CDR3 sequence reads: CATSGTAGANVLTF. The CDR3 region has the DNA TGTGCCACCAGTGGGACAGCAGGGGCCAACGTCCTGACTTTC.

J is TRBJ2-1 and V is TRBV5-1, with TRBD1 as a possible D gene (5 bases). CDR3 length: 11 residues. Trimming stripped 7 bases from V and 8 bases from J, with 10 bases between. The germline V gene has CDR1 SGHRS and CDR2 YFSETQ. The CDR3 coding sequence is TGCGCCAGCCTCCAGGGTGATGAGCAGTTCTTC. As protein: CASLQGDEQFF.

This sequence joins TRBV12-3 or TRBV12-4 and TRBJ2-3; no reliable D call. The CDR3 runs to 12 residues. With 5 bases removed from V and 5 bases from J, the gap between germline ends came to 8 bases. Written as DNA, the CDR3 is TGTGCCAGCAGTCATAATAAAGATACGCAGTATTTT. This translates into CASSHNKDTQYF.

The chain links TRBV20-1 to TRBJ2-2; D is unclear. V was shortened by 0 bases and J by 1 base, with 9 bases between the two germline ends. This CDR3 region has 15 residues. CDR1 is DFQATT and CDR2 is SNEGSKA in the germline V gene (reference sequence). CDR3 in amino acids: CSARDSQRNTGELFF. CDR3 sequence (DNA): TGCAGTGCTAGAGATTCCCAGCGGAACACCGGGGAGCTGTTTTTT.

This clonotype was detected only a few times. V and J are TRBV4-1 and TRBJ2-3, with 9 positions matching TRBD1. This CDR3 contains 16 residues. V was clipped by 3 bases and J by 6 bases; unmatched bases: 10. Looked up from germline, CDR1 is MGHRA and CDR2 is YSYEKL. The chain's CDR3 is CASSQPTGGARDTQYF. The CDR3 DNA is TGCGCCAGCAGCCAGCCAACAGGGGGCGCGAGGGATACGCAGTATTTT.

The chain has TRBV29-1 and TRBJ2-5, with 10 bases that match TRBD1. CDR1 and CDR2 (germline): SQVTM, ANQGSEA. The CDR3 is 12 amino acids. V lost 6 bases to trimming and J lost 7 bases; unmatched junction nucleotides: 5. CDR3 sequence reads: CSVRRTGGTQYF. CDR3 nucleotides: TGCAGCGTAAGACGGACAGGGGGGACCCAGTACTTC.

This clonotype has just a few counts. This chain uses TRBV5-1 with TRBJ2-3; no definite D call. CDR3 size: 14 residues. V gave up 0 bases and J gave up 4 bases, with 9 bases separating them. The germline gives CDR1 SGHRS, CDR2 YFSETQ. CDR3 in DNA: TGCGCCAGCAGCTTGGGGGTCCGAGCAGATACGCAGTATTTT. Translation gives CASSLGVRADTQYF. The variable domain in full, completed from reference TRBV5-1 and TRBJ2-3, reads KAGVTQTPRYLIKTRGQQVTLSCSPISGHRSVSWYQQTPGQGLQFLFEYFSETQRNKGNFPGRFSGRQFSNSRSEMNVSTLELGDSALYLCASSLGVRADTQYFGPGTRLTVL.

This clonotype showed up many times. The chain couples TRBV7-8 to TRBJ2-1; a weak D match, TRBD2 (5 bases). The CDR3 has 16 amino acids. CDR1 is SGHVS, CDR2 FQNEAQ, per germline. Between the trimmed V and J ends, which lost 1 base and 7 bases, there was a span of 17 bases. CDR3 in DNA: TGTGCCAGCAGCTTAGAACAGCGGACGATTAGAAATGAGCAGTTCTTC. Translating it yields CASSLEQRTIRNEQFF.

This rearrangement joins TRBV25-1 to TRBJ1-1, with a possible D match to TRBD1 (5 bases). This CDR3 is 14 amino acids long. Germline assignment: CDR1 MGHDK and CDR2 SYGVNS. Trimming stripped 3 bases from V and 4 bases from J, with 12 bases between. The CDR3 DNA reads as TGTGCCAGCAGTGAGCAGGGAGGAACCACTGAAGCTTTCTTT. As protein: CASSEQGGTTEAFF. The full variable domain, in which reference TRBV25-1 and TRBJ1-1 provide the parts outside the CDR3, is EADIYQTPRYLVIGTGKKITLECSQTMGHDKMYWYQQDPGMELHLIHYSYGVNSTEKGDLSSESTVSRIRTEHFPLTLESARPSHTSQYLCASSEQGGTTEAFFGQGTRLTVV.

J is TRBJ2-1 and V is TRBV27; the match to TRBD2 covers 8 bases. The ends lost 4 bases at V and 2 bases at J; junction bases unmatched: 4. The CDR3 contains 15 residues. Germline V CDR1 and CDR2: MNHEY, SMNVEV (reference sequence). CDR3 nucleotides: TGTGCCAGCAGTTGGGGACTAGAGGCCTACAATGAGCAGTTCTTC. Translating gives CASSWGLEAYNEQFF.

A few counts support this clonotype. The chain joins TRBV11-2 to TRBJ2-5; 7 bases align to TRBD2. V gave up 2 bases and J gave up 5 bases; unmatched junction bases: 5. CDR3 size: 14 residues. The germline gives CDR1 SGHAT, CDR2 FQNNGV. DNA of the CDR3: TGTGCCAGCAGCTTACTAGCGGCCAGGGAGACCCAGTACTTC. Translated: CASSLLAARETQYF. The entire variable domain, with the rest obtained from reference TRBV11-2 and TRBJ2-5, is as follows: EAGVAQSPRYKIIEKRQSVAFWCNPISGHATLYWYQQILGQGPKLLIQFQNNGVVDDSQLPKDRFSAERLKGVDSTLKIQPAKLEDSAVYLCASSLLAARETQYFGPGTRLLVL.

This chain uses TRBV18 with TRBJ2-3; 11 bases are a match to TRBD1. Germline V CDR1 and CDR2: KGHSH, LQKENI. Trimming removed 3 bases from V and 4 bases from J; junction bases left unmatched: 3. CDR3 size: 15 residues. The CDR3 DNA sequence: TGTGCCAGCTCACCGGGACAGGGGGGCGCAGATACGCAGTATTTT. Encoded protein: CASSPGQGGADTQYF.

V gene TRBV5-1 combines with J gene TRBJ2-4; no firm D call. The CDR3 contains 13 residues. Germline CDR1 and CDR2: SGHRS and YFSETQ. V lost 0 bases and J lost 5, with 6 bases in between. The CDR3 here is CASSLAPQNIQYF. CDR3 DNA sequence: TGCGCCAGCAGCTTGGCCCCCCAAAACATTCAGTACTTC.